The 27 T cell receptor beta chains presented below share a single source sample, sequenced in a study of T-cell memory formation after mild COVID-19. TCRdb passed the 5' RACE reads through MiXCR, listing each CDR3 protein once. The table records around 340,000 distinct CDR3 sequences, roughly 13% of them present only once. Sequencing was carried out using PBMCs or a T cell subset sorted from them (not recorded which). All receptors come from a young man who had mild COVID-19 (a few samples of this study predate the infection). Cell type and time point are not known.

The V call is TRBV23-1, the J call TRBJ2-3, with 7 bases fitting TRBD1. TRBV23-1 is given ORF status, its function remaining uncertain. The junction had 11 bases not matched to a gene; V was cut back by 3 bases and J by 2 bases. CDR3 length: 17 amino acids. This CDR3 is CASSHQGQRTFTDTQYF. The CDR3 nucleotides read TGCGCCAGCAGTCACCAGGGACAGCGAACTTTCACAGATACGCAGTATTTT.

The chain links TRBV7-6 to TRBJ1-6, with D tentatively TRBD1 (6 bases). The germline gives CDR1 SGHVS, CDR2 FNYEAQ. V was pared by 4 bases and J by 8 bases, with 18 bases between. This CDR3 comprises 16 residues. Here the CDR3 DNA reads TGTGCCAGCAGCTCCCGACAGGCTGGGGGGCATTCACCCCTCCACTTT. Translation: CASSSRQAGGHSPLHF. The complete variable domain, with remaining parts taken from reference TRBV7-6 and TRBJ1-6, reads GAGVSQSPRYKVTKRGQDVALRCDPISGHVSLYWYRQALGQGPEFLTYFNYEAQQDKSGLPNDRFSAERPEGSISTLTIQRTEQRDSAMYRCASSSRQAGGHSPLHFGNGTRLTVT.

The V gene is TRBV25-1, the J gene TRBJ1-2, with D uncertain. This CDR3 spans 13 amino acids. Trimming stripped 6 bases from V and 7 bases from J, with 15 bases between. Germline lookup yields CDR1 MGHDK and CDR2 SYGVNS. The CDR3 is CASRETRLGGYTF. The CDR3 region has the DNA TGTGCCAGCAGGGAAACTAGGTTAGGTGGCTACACCTTC.

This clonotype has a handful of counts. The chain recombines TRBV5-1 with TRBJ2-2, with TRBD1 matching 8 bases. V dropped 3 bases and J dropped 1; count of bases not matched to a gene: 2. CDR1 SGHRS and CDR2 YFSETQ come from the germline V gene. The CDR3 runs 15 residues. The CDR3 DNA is TGCGCCAGCAGCTGGACAGGGAAGAACACCGGGGAGCTGTTTTTT. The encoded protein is CASSWTGKNTGELFF.

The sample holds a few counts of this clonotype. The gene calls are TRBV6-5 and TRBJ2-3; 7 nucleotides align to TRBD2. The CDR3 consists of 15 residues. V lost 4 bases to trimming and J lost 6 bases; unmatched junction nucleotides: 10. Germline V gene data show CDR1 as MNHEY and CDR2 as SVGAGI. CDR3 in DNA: TGTGCCAGCAGTTCTGAACTAGCGATGCGGGATACGCAGTATTTT. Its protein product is CASSSELAMRDTQYF.

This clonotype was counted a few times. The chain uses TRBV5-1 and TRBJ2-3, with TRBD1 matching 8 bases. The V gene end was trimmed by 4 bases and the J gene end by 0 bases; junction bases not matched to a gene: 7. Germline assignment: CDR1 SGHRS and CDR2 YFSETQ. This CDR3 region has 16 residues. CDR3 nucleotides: TGCGCCAGCAGCGTCCAGGGGGCCGGGAGCACAGATACGCAGTATTTT. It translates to CASSVQGAGSTDTQYF. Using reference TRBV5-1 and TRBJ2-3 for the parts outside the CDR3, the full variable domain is KAGVTQTPRYLIKTRGQQVTLSCSPISGHRSVSWYQQTPGQGLQFLFEYFSETQRNKGNFPGRFSGRQFSNSRSEMNVSTLELGDSALYLCASSVQGAGSTDTQYFGPGTRLTVL.

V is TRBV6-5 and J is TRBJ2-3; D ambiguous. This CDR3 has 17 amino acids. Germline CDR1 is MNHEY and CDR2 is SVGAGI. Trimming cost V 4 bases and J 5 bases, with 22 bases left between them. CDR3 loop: CASSSISRLRVGDTQYF. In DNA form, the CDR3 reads TGTGCCAGCAGTTCCATCAGCCGTTTGCGCGTAGGAGATACGCAGTATTTT.

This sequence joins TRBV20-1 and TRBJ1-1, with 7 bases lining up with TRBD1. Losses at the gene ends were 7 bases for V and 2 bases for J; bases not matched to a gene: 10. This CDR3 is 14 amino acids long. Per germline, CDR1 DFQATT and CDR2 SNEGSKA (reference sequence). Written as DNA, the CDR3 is TGCAGTGTCGGAACGACAGGGTATAACACTGAAGCTTTCTTT. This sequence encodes CSVGTTGYNTEAFF.

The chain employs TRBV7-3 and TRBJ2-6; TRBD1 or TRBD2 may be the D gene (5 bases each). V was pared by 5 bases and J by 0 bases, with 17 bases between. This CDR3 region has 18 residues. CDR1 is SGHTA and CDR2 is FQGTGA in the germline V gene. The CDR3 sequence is CASSPSGTAISGANVLTF. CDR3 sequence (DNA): TGTGCCAGCAGCCCCAGTGGGACCGCGATCTCTGGGGCCAACGTCCTGACTTTC.

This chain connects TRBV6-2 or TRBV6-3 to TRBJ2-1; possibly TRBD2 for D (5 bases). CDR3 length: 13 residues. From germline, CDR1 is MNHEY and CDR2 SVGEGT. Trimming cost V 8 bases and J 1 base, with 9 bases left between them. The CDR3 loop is CASQEGSYNEQFF. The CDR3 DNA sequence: TGTGCCAGCCAAGAGGGTTCCTACAATGAGCAGTTCTTC.

The CDR3 region has the DNA TGTGCCAGCAGAGAGGGACTAGCCTTGAGAGATACGCAGTATTTT. Translation: CASREGLALRDTQYF. The chain joins TRBV6-4 to TRBJ2-3, with 9 bases matching TRBD2. With V trimmed by 6 bases and J by 5 bases, 9 bases remained unmatched. Germline CDR1 is MRHNA and CDR2 is SNTAGT. The CDR3 extends over 15 amino acids.

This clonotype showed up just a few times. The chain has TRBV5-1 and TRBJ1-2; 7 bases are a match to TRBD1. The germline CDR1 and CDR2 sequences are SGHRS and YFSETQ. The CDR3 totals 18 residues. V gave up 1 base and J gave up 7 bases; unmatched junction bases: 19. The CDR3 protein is CASSLTGAMTRGRGGYTF. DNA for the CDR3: TGCGCCAGCAGCTTGACTGGAGCTATGACAAGGGGGCGCGGTGGCTACACCTTC.

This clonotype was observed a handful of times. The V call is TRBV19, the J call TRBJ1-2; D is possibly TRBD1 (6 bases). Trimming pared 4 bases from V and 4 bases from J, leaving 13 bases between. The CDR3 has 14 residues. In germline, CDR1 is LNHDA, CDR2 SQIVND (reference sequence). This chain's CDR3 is CASSTRQAGYGYTF. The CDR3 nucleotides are TGTGCCAGTAGTACCCGACAGGCCGGCTATGGCTACACCTTC.

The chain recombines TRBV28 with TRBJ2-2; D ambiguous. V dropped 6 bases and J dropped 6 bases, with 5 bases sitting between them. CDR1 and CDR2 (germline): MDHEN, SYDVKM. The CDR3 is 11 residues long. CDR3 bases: TGTGCCAGCAGGATATCCGGGGAGCTGTTTTTT. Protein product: CASRISGELFF.

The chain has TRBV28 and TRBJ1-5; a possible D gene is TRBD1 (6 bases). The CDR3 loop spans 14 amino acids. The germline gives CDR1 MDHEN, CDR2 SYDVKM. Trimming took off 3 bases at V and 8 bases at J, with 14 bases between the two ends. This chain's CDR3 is CASSLYRVNEPQHF. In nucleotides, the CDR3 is TGTGCCAGCAGTTTGTACAGGGTTAATGAGCCCCAGCATTTT.

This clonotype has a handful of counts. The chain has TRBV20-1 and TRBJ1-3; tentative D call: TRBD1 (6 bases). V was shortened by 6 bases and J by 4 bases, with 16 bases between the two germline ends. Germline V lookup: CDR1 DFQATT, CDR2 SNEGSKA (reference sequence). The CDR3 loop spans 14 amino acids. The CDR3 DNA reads TGCAGTGCAAATAACAGGGTGGGCGGAAACACCATATATTTT. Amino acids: CSANNRVGGNTIYF.

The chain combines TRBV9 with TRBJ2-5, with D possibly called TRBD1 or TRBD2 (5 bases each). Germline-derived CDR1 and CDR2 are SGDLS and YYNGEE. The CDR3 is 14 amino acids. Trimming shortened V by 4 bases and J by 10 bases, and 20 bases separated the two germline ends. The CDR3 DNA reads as TGTGCCAGCAGCACCTGGGACGGCAGTCTGGACCAGTACTTC. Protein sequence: CASSTWDGSLDQYF.

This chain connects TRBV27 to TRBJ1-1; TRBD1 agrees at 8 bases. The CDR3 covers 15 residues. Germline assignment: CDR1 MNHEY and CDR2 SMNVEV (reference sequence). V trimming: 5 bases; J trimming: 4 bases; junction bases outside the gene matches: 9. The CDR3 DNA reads TGTGCCAGCAGTATCCTGGGACAGGCCAGCACTGAAGCTTTCTTT. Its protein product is CASSILGQASTEAFF.

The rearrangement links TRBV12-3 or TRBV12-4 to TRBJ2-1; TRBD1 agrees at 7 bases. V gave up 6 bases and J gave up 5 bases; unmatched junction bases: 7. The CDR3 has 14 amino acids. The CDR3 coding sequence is TGTGCCAGCAGGCTCGAGGGACAGCACAATGAGCAGTTCTTC. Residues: CASRLEGQHNEQFF.

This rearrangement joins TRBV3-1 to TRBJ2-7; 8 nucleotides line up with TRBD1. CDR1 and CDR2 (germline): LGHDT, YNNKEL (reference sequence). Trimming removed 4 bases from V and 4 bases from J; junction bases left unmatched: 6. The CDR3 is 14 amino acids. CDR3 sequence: CASSRSGGSYEQYF. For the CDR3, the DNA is TGTGCCAGCAGCCGCTCAGGGGGCAGTTACGAGCAGTACTTC.

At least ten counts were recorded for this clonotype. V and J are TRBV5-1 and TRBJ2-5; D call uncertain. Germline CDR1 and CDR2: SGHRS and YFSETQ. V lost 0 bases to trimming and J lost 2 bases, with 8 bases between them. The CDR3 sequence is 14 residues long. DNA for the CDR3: TGCGCCAGCAGCTTGGATCTCCCTCAAGAGACCCAGTACTTC. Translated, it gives CASSLDLPQETQYF.

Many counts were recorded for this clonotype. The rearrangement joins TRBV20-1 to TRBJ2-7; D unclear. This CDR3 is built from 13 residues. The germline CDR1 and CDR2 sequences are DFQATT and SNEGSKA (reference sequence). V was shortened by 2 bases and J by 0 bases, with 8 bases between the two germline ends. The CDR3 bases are TGCAGTGCTAGATCCGAGAGCTCCTACGAGCAGTACGTC. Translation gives CSARSESSYEQYV.

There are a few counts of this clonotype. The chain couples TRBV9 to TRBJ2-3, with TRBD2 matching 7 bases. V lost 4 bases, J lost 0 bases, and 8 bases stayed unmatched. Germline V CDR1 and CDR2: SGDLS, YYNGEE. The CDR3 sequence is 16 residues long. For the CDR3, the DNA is TGTGCCAGCAGCCCGCGGGTGCGGGGGAGCACAGATACGCAGTATTTT. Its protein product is CASSPRVRGSTDTQYF.

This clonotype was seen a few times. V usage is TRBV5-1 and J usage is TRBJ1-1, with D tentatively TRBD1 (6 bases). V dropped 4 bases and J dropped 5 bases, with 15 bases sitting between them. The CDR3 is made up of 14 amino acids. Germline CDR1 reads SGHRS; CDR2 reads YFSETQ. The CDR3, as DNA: TGCGCCAGCAGCCTACAGGGAATGAGTACTGAAGCTTTCTTT. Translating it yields CASSLQGMSTEAFF.

The DNA of the CDR3 is TGTGCCAGCAATCTAGGGAACGGGGTGGATGAGCAGTTCTTC. Translated: CASNLGNGVDEQFF. The chain joins TRBV12-3 or TRBV12-4 to TRBJ2-1; TRBD2 is a possible D gene (5 bases). V lost 7 bases and J 8 bases, leaving 18 bases between the germline ends. This CDR3 is built from 14 residues.

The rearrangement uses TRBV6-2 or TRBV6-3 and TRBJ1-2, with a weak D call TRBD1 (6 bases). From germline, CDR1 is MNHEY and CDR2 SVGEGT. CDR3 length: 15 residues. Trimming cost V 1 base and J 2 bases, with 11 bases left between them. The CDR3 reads CASSYYGGQNYGYTF. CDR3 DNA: TGTGCCAGCAGTTACTACGGGGGCCAGAACTATGGCTACACCTTC.

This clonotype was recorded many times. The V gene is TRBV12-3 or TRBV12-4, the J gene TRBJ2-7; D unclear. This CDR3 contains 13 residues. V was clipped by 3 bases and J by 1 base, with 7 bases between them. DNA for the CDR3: TGTGCCAGCAGTTTTCAAGCTTCCTACGAGCAGTACTTC. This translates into CASSFQASYEQYF.